The 9 T cell receptor beta chains given below trace back to one sample, sequenced in a study of blood T cell repertoires in COVID-19. Sequencing used immunoSEQ multiplex PCR; TCRdb keeps in-frame clones, though not all of them. The sample includes fewer than 400,000 clones, about nine tenths of them seen just once. Sequencing used PBMCs or T cells enriched from blood (not recorded which). Every receptor here comes from a woman aged 25 to 45 who had recovered from COVID-19.

J is TRBJ2-1 and V is TRBV7-9, with D perhaps matching TRBD1 (5 bases). The CDR3 totals 16 residues. Trimming cost V 0 bases and J 2 bases, with 11 bases left between them. Germline CDR1 is SEHNR and CDR2 is FQNEAQ (reference sequence). The CDR3 DNA reads as TGTGCCAGCAGCTTAGCGCCCGCAGGGACCTACAATGAGCAGTTCTTC. This codes for CASSLAPAGTYNEQFF.

The chain uses TRBV18 and TRBJ1-1; 9 nucleotides agree with TRBD1. CDR3 length equals 20 residues. The V and J ends lost 0 bases and 5 bases, in that order; junction bases with no gene match: 19. Germline CDR1 KGHSH, CDR2 LQKENI. The CDR3 nucleotides are TGTGCCAGCTCACCACCTAATGGTTCACCGGGACAGGGTCGAAAAACTGAAGCTTTCTTT. Amino acids: CASSPPNGSPGQGRKTEAFF.

The V call is TRBV28, the J call TRBJ1-4; 10 bases fit TRBD1. Germline V CDR1 and CDR2: MDHEN, SYDVKM. V shed 2 bases, J shed 7 bases, and the junction held 7 bases outside the gene matches. The CDR3 extends over 16 amino acids. The CDR3 DNA reads TGTGCCAGCAGTTTAAGGGACAGGGGATCCGGTGAAAAACTGTTTTTT. Translating gives CASSLRDRGSGEKLFF.

This chain uses TRBV11-2 with TRBJ2-6, with 8 bases matching TRBD1. Germline CDR1 SGHAT, CDR2 FQNNGV. CDR3 length: 18 residues. J was trimmed by 0 bases and V by 5 bases; bases with no gene match: 9. The CDR3 region is CASSQIRGRGSGANVLTF. DNA for the CDR3: TGTGCCAGCAGCCAGATCAGGGGGCGCGGCTCTGGGGCCAACGTCCTGACTTTC. Full variable domain (remainder filled in from reference TRBV11-2 and TRBJ2-6): EAGVAQSPRYKIIEKRQSVAFWCNPISGHATLYWYQQILGQGPKLLIQFQNNGVVDDSQLPKDRFSAERLKGVDSTLKIQPAKLEDSAVYLCASSQIRGRGSGANVLTFGAGSRLTVL.

J is TRBJ1-6 and V is TRBV4-1, with 7 positions matching TRBD1. The germline gives CDR1 MGHRA, CDR2 YSYEKL. V was pared by 4 bases and J by 0 bases, with 3 bases of the junction left unmatched. This CDR3 is 16 amino acids long. This CDR3 is CASSPDRSSYNSPLHF. The CDR3 DNA sequence: TGCGCCAGCAGCCCGGACAGGAGCTCCTATAATTCACCCCTCCACTTT.

The gene calls are TRBV5-1 and TRBJ2-5; D gene ambiguous. Germline-derived CDR1 and CDR2 are SGHRS and YFSETQ. V was shortened by 0 bases and J by 3 bases, with 6 bases between the two germline ends. The CDR3 covers 13 residues. The CDR3 protein is CASSLVQKETQYF. The CDR3 nucleotides are TGCGCCAGCAGCTTGGTACAGAAAGAGACCCAGTACTTC.

The chain uses TRBV7-2 and TRBJ1-1; 7 nucleotides line up with TRBD1. CDR1 and CDR2 from the germline V gene are SGHTA and FQGNSA. Trimming removed 8 bases from V and 5 bases from J; junction bases left unmatched: 11. The CDR3 runs to 14 residues. The CDR3 reads CASQTHRGRTEAFF. The CDR3 DNA reads as TGTGCCAGCCAGACTCACAGGGGTCGGACTGAAGCTTTCTTT.

V and J are TRBV6-5 and TRBJ1-2; TRBD1 might be the D (5 bases). The CDR3 loop spans 11 amino acids. Trimming took off 6 bases at V and 10 bases at J, with 12 bases between the two ends. Looked up from germline, CDR1 is MNHEY and CDR2 is SVGAGI. Here the CDR3 reads CASRTKGDYTF. The CDR3 DNA follows: TGTGCCAGCAGGACAAAAGGGGACTACACCTTC.

This chain joins TRBV21-1 and TRBJ1-5; the table assigns TRBD1, which was not confirmed against the DNA. TRBV21-1 is a pseudogene locus. The length of the CDR3 is 24 residues. This CDR3 reads CASSTPNTSTGQIPPLCSNQPQHF. Written as DNA, the CDR3 is TGTGCCAGCAGCACCCCGAATACATCTACGGGACAGATCCCCCCACTGTGTAGCAATCAGCCCCAGCATTTT.